This entry lists 8 T cell receptor beta chains sequenced from one sample in a study of blood T cell repertoires in COVID-19. Profiled with immunoSEQ multiplex PCR; TCRdb holds only in-frame clones, not every one. The sample yields 150,000 to 200,000 clones, approximately 86% seen once. Sequenced material: peripheral blood. These receptors were taken from a man between 65 and 85 years old with active or convalescent COVID-19.

The rearrangement joins TRBV18 to TRBJ2-3; D not resolved. Looked up from germline, CDR1 is KGHSH and CDR2 is LQKENI. V was shortened by 2 bases and J by 0 bases, with 9 bases between the two germline ends. This CDR3 has 15 residues. CDR3: CASSPSITSTDTQYF. DNA of the CDR3: TGTGCCAGCTCACCATCTATAACGAGCACAGATACGCAGTATTTT.

Only a few counts were recorded for this clone. This chain uses TRBV12-3 or TRBV12-4 with TRBJ1-1; D is uncertain. This CDR3 has 11 amino acids. V was shortened by 3 bases and J by 7 bases, with 6 bases between the two germline ends. The CDR3 coding sequence is TGTGCCAGCAGTTTTTCAGTTGAAGCTTTCTTT. Translation: CASSFSVEAFF.

The gene calls are TRBV4-3 and TRBJ2-5; tentative D call: TRBD2 (6 bases). This CDR3 contains 13 residues. Germline CDR1 and CDR2: LGHNA and YSLEER. Trimming removed 4 bases at V and 2 bases at J, with 8 bases between. The CDR3 DNA reads TGCGCCAGCAGCCCGGGACTTCAAGAGACCCAGTACTTC. Its translation is CASSPGLQETQYF.

The chain is built from TRBV6-6 and TRBJ1-3, with D possibly matching TRBD1 (6 bases). The CDR3 is 14 residues long. Deletions cut 8 bases from V and 2 bases from J, with 13 bases between. Germline CDR1 is MNHNY and CDR2 is SVGAGI (reference sequence). In nucleotides, the CDR3 is TGTGCCAGCTACCACGGGGGGCCTGGAAACACCATATATTTT. This sequence encodes CASYHGGPGNTIYF.

V usage is TRBV4-1 and J usage is TRBJ1-3, with 9 bases lining up with TRBD1. Germline CDR1 is MGHRA and CDR2 is YSYEKL. Germline trimming cut 1 base from V and 1 base from J; bases unmatched to any gene: 5. The CDR3 has 17 residues. CDR3 nucleotide sequence: TGCGCCAGCAGCCAAGGCACAGGGGGCTATTCTGGAAACACCATATATTTT. This sequence encodes CASSQGTGGYSGNTIYF.

V and J are TRBV27 and TRBJ1-1, with D possibly matching TRBD1 (5 bases). V was shortened by 4 bases and J by 2 bases, with 17 bases between the two germline ends. The CDR3 is 16 residues long. CDR1 is MNHEY, CDR2 SMNVEV, per germline (reference sequence). CDR3 in DNA: TGTGCCAGCAGTTCCAGGGTCATAGAAGATAACACTGAAGCTTTCTTT. Protein sequence: CASSSRVIEDNTEAFF.

The chain couples TRBV5-1 to TRBJ2-1; 11 bases are shared with TRBD1. V was clipped by 1 base and J by 7 bases; unmatched bases: 4. The CDR3 consists of 15 residues. Germline CDR1 SGHRS, CDR2 YFSETQ. The CDR3 DNA follows: TGCGCCAGCAGCTTGAAAGGGACAGGGGGGAATGAGCAGTTCTTC. This gives the protein CASSLKGTGGNEQFF.

The V call is TRBV5-4, the J call TRBJ2-1, with 8 bases aligning to TRBD1. The V segment lost 4 bases and the J segment 7 bases; nucleotides outside the gene matches: 13. The CDR3 is 16 amino acids. Germline values: CDR1 SGHNT, CDR2 YYREEE (reference sequence). The CDR3 DNA follows: TGTGCCAGCAGCACACCAGGACAGGGTTCTATTAATGAGCAGTTCTTC. Its translation: CASSTPGQGSINEQFF.